This entry lists 16 T cell receptor beta chains sequenced from one sample in a study of blood T cell repertoires in COVID-19. Method: immunoSEQ multiplex PCR; TCRdb's copy keeps in-frame clones and lacks some. In the table there are 90,000 to 120,000 clones, less than 75% of which are singletons. The sequenced material came from peripheral blood. These receptors all stem from a woman aged 40 to 50 with acute or convalescent COVID-19.

The chain has TRBV7-2 and TRBJ1-2, with TRBD1 matching 11 bases. This CDR3 region has 16 residues. The germline V gene encodes CDR1 SGHTA and CDR2 FQGNSA. The V segment lost 5 bases and the J segment 6 bases; nucleotides outside the gene matches: 11. The CDR3 reads CASSRVNPGQGDGYTF. The CDR3 DNA follows: TGTGCCAGCAGCCGCGTAAATCCGGGACAGGGGGATGGCTACACCTTC. The variable domain in full, with the rest retrieved from reference TRBV7-2 and TRBJ1-2, is GAGVSQSPSNKVTEKGKDVELRCDPISGHTALYWYRQSLGQGLEFLIYFQGNSAPDKSGLPSDRFSAERTGGSVSTLTIQRTQQEDSAVYLCASSRVNPGQGDGYTFGSGTRLTVV.

V usage is TRBV7-3 and J usage is TRBJ2-2, with a tentative D call TRBD1 (6 bases). V lost 8 bases and J lost 0, with 13 bases in between. The germline gives CDR1 SGHTA, CDR2 FQGTGA. The CDR3 covers 15 residues. The DNA for the CDR3 is TGTGCCAGCGGACCACAGGGTTCGAACACCGGGGAGCTGTTTTTT. This sequence encodes CASGPQGSNTGELFF.

V is TRBV4-3 and J is TRBJ1-2; TRBD1 might be the D (5 bases). Trimming stripped 2 bases from V and 0 bases from J, with 10 bases between. Per germline, CDR1 LGHNA and CDR2 YSLEER. The CDR3 covers 15 residues. The CDR3 reads CASSQSGKANYGYTF. The CDR3 nucleotides are TGCGCCAGCAGCCAATCAGGGAAGGCTAACTATGGCTACACCTTC.

This rearrangement joins TRBV6-6 to TRBJ2-1, with a tentative D call TRBD1 (7 bases). Trimming took off 5 bases at V and 4 bases at J, with 12 bases between the two ends. The germline V gene encodes CDR1 MNHNY and CDR2 SVGAGI (reference sequence). CDR3 length equals 14 residues. The CDR3 is CASSPRGEYNEQFF. The DNA of the CDR3 is TGTGCCAGCAGTCCCAGGGGGGAGTACAATGAGCAGTTCTTC.

This clone occurred once. The chain has TRBV3-1 (or the pseudogene TRBV3-2) and TRBJ1-1; D perhaps matches TRBD1 (6 bases). CDR1 is LGHDT, CDR2 YNNKEL, per germline (reference sequence). Trimming pared 2 bases from V and 7 bases from J, leaving 14 bases between. This CDR3 region has 14 residues. The CDR3 DNA sequence: TGTGCCAGCAGCCAACCCGGTAGGGGGGGTGAAGCTTTCTTT. Protein product: CASSQPGRGGEAFF.

The chain employs TRBV12-5 and TRBJ2-2; 7 positions agree with TRBD2. V lost 5 bases to trimming and J lost 7 bases; unmatched junction nucleotides: 4. This CDR3 region has 13 residues. The germline V gene has CDR1 LGHNT and CDR2 FRNRAP. This CDR3 reads CASGGRDGGELFF. CDR3 sequence (DNA): TGTGCTAGTGGTGGGAGGGACGGCGGGGAGCTGTTTTTT.

The V call is TRBV6-5, the J call TRBJ2-3, with TRBD2 matching 10 bases. V lost 10 bases to trimming and J lost 6 bases; unmatched junction nucleotides: 10. This CDR3 spans 14 amino acids. Looked up from germline, CDR1 is MNHEY and CDR2 is SVGAGI. CDR3 nucleotides: TGTGCCACTACCCCAGCGGGGGGGATGGATACGCAGTATTTT. Its protein is CATTPAGGMDTQYF.

In this sample, this clone turned up once. CDR3 region: CASSVGAGTGDSSNEKLFF. The CDR3 DNA reads as TGTGCCAGCAGCGTAGGGGCTGGGACAGGGGATTCGTCTAATGAAAAACTGTTTTTT. The V and J genes are TRBV9 and TRBJ1-4; 10 nucleotides align to TRBD1. V trimming: 0 bases; J trimming: 3 bases; junction bases outside the gene matches: 11. The CDR3 contains 19 residues. Germline-derived CDR1 and CDR2 are SGDLS and YYNGEE. The full variable domain, its missing parts supplied by reference TRBV9 and TRBJ1-4, is DSGVTQTPKHLITATGQRVTLRCSPRSGDLSVYWYQQSLDQGLQFLIQYYNGEERAKGNILERFSAQQFPDLHSELNLSSLELGDSALYFCASSVGAGTGDSSNEKLFFGSGTQLSVL.

The rearrangement links TRBV7-9 to TRBJ2-1, with 8 bases fitting TRBD1. From germline, CDR1 is SEHNR and CDR2 FQNEAQ (reference sequence). Losses at the gene ends were 6 bases for V and 7 bases for J; bases not matched to a gene: 11. This CDR3 has 15 amino acids. CDR3 coding DNA: TGTGCCAGCAGTCGACTACGGACAGGGCTGAATGAGCAGTTCTTC. Protein sequence: CASSRLRTGLNEQFF.

This chain links TRBV5-1 with TRBJ2-5; 12 bases align to TRBD2. This CDR3 comprises 16 residues. In germline, CDR1 is SGHRS, CDR2 YFSETQ. Trimming took 4 bases from V and 2 from J; bases not matched to a gene: 6. CDR3 nucleotide sequence: TGCGCCAGCAGCCGTGGGACTAGCGGGTTACAAGAGACCCAGTACTTC. Protein: CASSRGTSGLQETQYF.

The chain has TRBV7-8 and TRBJ2-7, with D hard to call. The ends were cut back, 3 bases at V and 4 bases at J, with 4 bases in the middle. CDR1 and CDR2 (germline): SGHVS, FQNEAQ. This CDR3 has 11 residues. The DNA for the CDR3 is TGTGCCAGCAGCTTGCAGTACGAGCAGTACTTC. This translates into CASSLQYEQYF.

The genes are TRBV7-3 and TRBJ2-7; TRBD2 agrees at 7 bases. With 1 base clipped from V and 5 bases from J, the junction kept 5 bases outside the gene matches. This CDR3 has 14 residues. Germline-derived CDR1 and CDR2 are SGHTA and FQGTGA. The CDR3 region is CASSLSAGGNEQYF. The CDR3 DNA reads as TGTGCCAGCAGCTTAAGTGCCGGGGGGAACGAGCAGTACTTC.

The chain combines TRBV11-2 with TRBJ2-5; TRBD2 agrees at 11 bases. Germline assignment: CDR1 SGHAT and CDR2 FQNNGV. This CDR3 has 16 amino acids. The V segment lost 1 base and the J segment 0 bases; nucleotides outside the gene matches: 1. The CDR3 nucleotides are TGTGCCAGCAGCTTAGGGACTAGCGGGTACCAAGAGACCCAGTACTTC. Protein: CASSLGTSGYQETQYF.

V and J are TRBV2 and TRBJ2-3; D is perhaps TRBD2 (5 bases). Between the trimmed V and J ends, which lost 6 bases and 4 bases, there was a span of 17 bases. Germline CDR1 SNHLY, CDR2 FYNNEI. CDR3 length: 15 residues. The CDR3: CASSIDGQRADTQYF. The CDR3 nucleotides are TGTGCCAGCAGCATAGATGGCCAGAGGGCAGATACGCAGTATTTT.

The genes are TRBV27 and TRBJ2-3; 7 nucleotides match TRBD2. V was clipped by 5 bases and J by 3 bases; unmatched bases: 2. Per germline, CDR1 MNHEY and CDR2 SMNVEV (reference sequence). The CDR3 is 13 amino acids. CDR3 in DNA: TGTGCCAGCAGTACGGGGGGAACAGATACGCAGTATTTT. Its protein is CASSTGGTDTQYF.

This clone appeared a single time. The chain joins TRBV6-1 to TRBJ1-2, with 7 bases that match TRBD1. CDR1 and CDR2 from the germline V gene are MNHNS and SASEGT. V was clipped by 4 bases and J by 4 bases; unmatched bases: 12. The CDR3 loop spans 16 amino acids. The CDR3 is CASSADGGQALYGYTF. The CDR3 DNA sequence: TGTGCCAGCAGTGCCGATGGAGGACAGGCGCTCTATGGCTACACCTTC.